The 20 T cell receptor beta chains below all came from one sample that was sequenced in a study of beta chain features in type 1 diabetes. Expressed TCRB transcripts got sequenced, as all isolated RNA was reverse transcribed. Sequencing was performed with immunoSEQ multiplex PCR; in TCRdb, only in-frame clones are kept and a portion is missing. The sample lists about 290,000 clones; 8% were seen once. Sequenced material: central memory CD4+ T cells from blood. The receptors here all came from a young woman in good health.

CDR3 sequence: CASSSKTGTPGYGYTF. The CDR3 region has the DNA TGTGCCAGCAGCTCTAAAACCGGGACTCCCGGCTATGGCTACACCTTC. This sequence joins TRBV4-2 and TRBJ1-2; TRBD1 might be the D (5 bases). Germline V gene lookup returns CDR1 LGHNA and CDR2 YNFKEQ. V was pared by 5 bases and J by 4 bases, with 20 bases between. The length of the CDR3 is 16 residues.

This clone has more than one count but fewer than ten. The rearrangement joins TRBV5-1 to TRBJ2-3; the D is unclear. Germline loops: CDR1 SGHRS, CDR2 YFSETQ. V lost 0 bases to trimming and J lost 1 base, with 9 bases between them. The CDR3 runs to 15 residues. The CDR3 region is CASSLAGFRTDTQYF. In DNA, the CDR3 is TGCGCCAGCAGCTTGGCCGGATTCCGCACAGATACGCAGTATTTT. Full variable domain (missing parts from reference TRBV5-1 and TRBJ2-3): KAGVTQTPRYLIKTRGQQVTLSCSPISGHRSVSWYQQTPGQGLQFLFEYFSETQRNKGNFPGRFSGRQFSNSRSEMNVSTLELGDSALYLCASSLAGFRTDTQYFGPGTRLTVL.

The rearrangement joins TRBV7-6 to TRBJ1-1; D gene ambiguous. The CDR3 spans 13 residues. The germline V and J ends were trimmed by 2 bases and 4 bases, with 8 bases remaining between them. CDR1 is SGHVS and CDR2 is FNYEAQ in the germline V gene. The CDR3 reads CASSLSRTTEAFF. The CDR3 DNA is TGTGCCAGCAGCTTAAGCAGGACCACTGAAGCTTTCTTT.

This clone was observed a few times. This chain links TRBV2 with TRBJ2-6; D remains ambiguous. The CDR3 is 14 amino acids. The germline gives CDR1 SNHLY, CDR2 FYNNEI. The V end lost 6 bases, the J end lost 1 base, and 7 bases lay between the germline ends. CDR3 amino acids: CASRFGSGANVLTF. The CDR3 nucleotides read TGTGCCAGCAGGTTTGGTTCTGGGGCCAACGTCCTGACTTTC.

The chain combines TRBV6-1 with TRBJ2-1, with TRBD1 matching 7 bases. Germline V lookup: CDR1 MNHNS, CDR2 SASEGT. The CDR3 extends over 15 amino acids. V lost 7 bases and J lost 5; bases outside the gene matches: 11. The CDR3: CASTRDRAPNNEQFF. DNA of the CDR3: TGTGCCAGCACCAGGGACAGAGCACCTAACAATGAGCAGTTCTTC.

The chain has TRBV5-4 and TRBJ1-2, with D tentatively TRBD1 (6 bases). Deletions cut 4 bases from V and 4 bases from J, with 17 bases between. Germline CDR1 SGHNT, CDR2 YYREEE (reference sequence). There are 15 residues in the CDR3. The CDR3 nucleotides read TGTGCCAGCAGCACTGAACAGGGCAGGAGCTATGGCTACACCTTC. Translating it yields CASSTEQGRSYGYTF.

CDR3 region: CAISDEGGRSPLHF. The CDR3 bases are TGTGCCATCAGTGATGAGGGGGGACGTTCACCCCTCCACTTT. The rearrangement uses TRBV10-3 and TRBJ1-6; tentative D call: TRBD1 (6 bases). There are 14 residues in the CDR3. V was shortened by 3 bases and J by 9 bases, with 12 bases between the two germline ends. Germline CDR1 is ENHRY and CDR2 is SYGVKD.

The sample holds a few counts of this clone. J is TRBJ1-4 and V is TRBV4-3; TRBD1 might be the D (5 bases). This CDR3 is 16 amino acids long. The V gene lost 2 bases and the J gene lost 8 bases, with 18 bases spanning the gap. Germline values: CDR1 LGHNA, CDR2 YSLEER. CDR3 coding DNA: TGCGCCAGCAGCCAAATCGGGACCGCCGGAGGAGAAAAACTGTTTTTT. This encodes CASSQIGTAGGEKLFF.

The chain carries TRBV7-2 and TRBJ2-5; the D gene is possibly TRBD1 (5 bases). Looked up from germline, CDR1 is SGHTA and CDR2 is FQGNSA. The CDR3 totals 16 residues. V lost 1 base to trimming and J lost 5 bases, with 17 bases between them. CDR3 sequence: CASSLGGRVITETQYF. In DNA form, the CDR3 reads TGTGCCAGCAGCTTAGGGGGCAGGGTAATAACGGAGACCCAGTACTTC.

The chain couples TRBV7-9 to TRBJ1-6, with a possible D match to TRBD1 (5 bases). The CDR3 runs 14 residues. Looked up from germline, CDR1 is SEHNR and CDR2 is FQNEAQ (reference sequence). With 1 base removed from V and 8 bases from J, the gap between germline ends came to 9 bases. The chain's CDR3 is CASSLGGGDSPLHF. Written as DNA, the CDR3 is TGTGCCAGCAGCTTAGGGGGCGGGGATTCACCCCTCCACTTT.

This clone has ten or more counts. This chain uses TRBV7-2 with TRBJ2-1, with D perhaps matching TRBD2 (5 bases). Germline CDR1 reads SGHTA; CDR2 reads FQGNSA. The CDR3 is 13 amino acids. Trimming took off 2 bases at V and 7 bases at J, with 9 bases between the two ends. The CDR3 protein is CASSLWTSNEQFF. DNA for the CDR3: TGTGCCAGCAGCTTATGGACTTCGAATGAGCAGTTCTTC.

This chain links TRBV18 with TRBJ2-2; possible D gene TRBD2, 6 bases. With 5 bases removed from V and 5 bases from J, the gap between germline ends came to 12 bases. The CDR3 is 14 amino acids. Germline V gene data show CDR1 as KGHSH and CDR2 as LQKENI. Here the CDR3 DNA reads TGTGCCAGCTCAATTCGCCGGGAGACCGGGGAGCTGTTTTTT. Its protein is CASSIRRETGELFF.

The chain carries TRBV19 and TRBJ2-3; no clear D. V was clipped by 3 bases and J by 6 bases, with 13 bases between them. This CDR3 contains 14 residues. Germline V gene data show CDR1 as LNHDA and CDR2 as SQIVND (reference sequence). CDR3 sequence (DNA): TGTGCCAGTAGTATCAGTCAGGCGACTGATACGCAGTATTTT. This gives the protein CASSISQATDTQYF.

This clone was counted only a few times. The chain employs TRBV30 and TRBJ1-2; no firm D call. CDR1 GTSNPN and CDR2 SVGIG come from the germline V gene (reference sequence). Trimming cost V 4 bases and J 7 bases, with 19 bases left between them. This CDR3 has 14 residues. In nucleotides, the CDR3 is TGTGCCTGGAACGAACAGACCTTGCGGGGTGGCTACACCTTC. Translated, it gives CAWNEQTLRGGYTF.

There are many counts of this clone. V usage is TRBV7-2 and J usage is TRBJ1-5; D is possibly TRBD1 (5 bases). Trimming pared 1 base from V and 7 bases from J, leaving 14 bases between. The CDR3 covers 15 residues. The germline V gene has CDR1 SGHTA and CDR2 FQGNSA. DNA for the CDR3: TGTGCCAGCAGCTTAGGTACCAGGGAGTCCCAGCCCCAGCATTTT. As protein: CASSLGTRESQPQHF.

This clone was recorded a few times. CDR3 DNA sequence: TGTGCCAGCAGCGGGGGACTAGCGGGTCGCACAGATACGCAGTATTTT. Encoded protein: CASSGGLAGRTDTQYF. The chain employs TRBV9 and TRBJ2-3; TRBD2 matches at 12 bases. The CDR3 is made up of 16 amino acids. CDR1 and CDR2 (germline): SGDLS, YYNGEE. J was trimmed by 1 base and V by 3 bases; bases with no gene match: 3.

This clone occurred a few times. The chain combines TRBV9 with TRBJ1-6, with D tentatively TRBD1 (5 bases). CDR1 is SGDLS, CDR2 YYNGEE, per germline. This CDR3 is built from 12 residues. The V end lost 7 bases, the J end lost 8 bases, and 10 bases lay between the germline ends. CDR3 sequence: CASGGVDSPLHF. CDR3 nucleotides: TGTGCCAGCGGGGGAGTGGATTCACCCCTCCACTTT.

This clone came up many times. CDR3 sequence: CASSRGQGLTEAFF. CDR3 nucleotide sequence: TGTGCCAGCTCACGGGGACAGGGCCTCACTGAAGCTTTCTTT. The rearrangement joins TRBV18 to TRBJ1-1, with 9 bases lining up with TRBD1. This CDR3 is 14 amino acids long. Germline V gene sequence: CDR1 KGHSH, CDR2 LQKENI. The junction had 4 bases not matched to a gene; V was cut back by 4 bases and J by 4 bases.

This clone was seen more than once but under ten times. This rearrangement joins TRBV5-6 to TRBJ2-5; D gene uncertain. There are 13 residues in the CDR3. Germline CDR1 and CDR2: SGHDT and YYEEEE. The V end lost 0 bases, the J end lost 2 bases, and 5 bases lay between the germline ends. Written as DNA, the CDR3 is TGTGCCAGCAGCTTGGACCCGCAAGAGACCCAGTACTTC. Protein: CASSLDPQETQYF.

The chain uses TRBV7-2 and TRBJ2-3; D remains unclear. Germline V gene data show CDR1 as SGHTA and CDR2 as FQGNSA. V was pared by 5 bases and J by 3 bases, with 6 bases between. This CDR3 region has 12 residues. The CDR3 spells CASSRKTDTQYF. The DNA for the CDR3 is TGTGCCAGCAGCCGTAAGACAGATACGCAGTATTTT.